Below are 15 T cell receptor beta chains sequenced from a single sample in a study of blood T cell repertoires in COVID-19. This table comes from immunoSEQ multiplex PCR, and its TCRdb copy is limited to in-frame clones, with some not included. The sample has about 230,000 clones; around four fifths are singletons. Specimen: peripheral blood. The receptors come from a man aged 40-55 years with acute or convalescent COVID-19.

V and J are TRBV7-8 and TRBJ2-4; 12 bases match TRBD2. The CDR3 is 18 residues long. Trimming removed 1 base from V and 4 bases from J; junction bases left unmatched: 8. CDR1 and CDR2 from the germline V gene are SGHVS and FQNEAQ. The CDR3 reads CASSLDWGLAGTKNIQYF. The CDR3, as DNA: TGTGCCAGCAGCTTAGATTGGGGACTAGCGGGCACAAAAAACATTCAGTACTTC.

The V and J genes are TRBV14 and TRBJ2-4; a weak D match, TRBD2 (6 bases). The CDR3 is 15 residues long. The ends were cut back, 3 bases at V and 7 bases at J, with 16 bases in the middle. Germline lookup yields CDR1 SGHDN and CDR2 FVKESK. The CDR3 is CASSQLTSLGNIQYF. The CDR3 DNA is TGTGCCAGCAGCCAGTTGACTAGTTTGGGGAACATTCAGTACTTC.

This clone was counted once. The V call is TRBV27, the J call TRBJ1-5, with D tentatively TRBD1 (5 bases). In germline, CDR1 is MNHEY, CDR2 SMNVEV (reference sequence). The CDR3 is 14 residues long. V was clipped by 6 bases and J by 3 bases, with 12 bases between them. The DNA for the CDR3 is TGTGCCAGCAGCTTAACAGGCCCCAATCAGCCCCAGCATTTT. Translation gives CASSLTGPNQPQHF.

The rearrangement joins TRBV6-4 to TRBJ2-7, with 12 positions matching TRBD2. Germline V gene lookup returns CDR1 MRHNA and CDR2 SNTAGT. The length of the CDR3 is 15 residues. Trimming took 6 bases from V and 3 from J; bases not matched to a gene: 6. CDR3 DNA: TGTGCCAGCAGAGCGCTAGCGGGAGGGAACTACGAGCAGTACTTC. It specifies CASRALAGGNYEQYF.

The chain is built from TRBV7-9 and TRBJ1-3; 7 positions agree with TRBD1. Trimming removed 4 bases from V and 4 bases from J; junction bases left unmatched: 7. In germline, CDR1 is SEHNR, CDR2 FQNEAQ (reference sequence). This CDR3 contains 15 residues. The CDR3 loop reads CASSSADRVGNTIYF. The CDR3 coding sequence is TGTGCCAGCAGCTCCGCCGACAGGGTGGGAAACACCATATATTTT. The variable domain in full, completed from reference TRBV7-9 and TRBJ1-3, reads DTGVSQNPRHKITKRGQNVTFRCDPISEHNRLYWYRQTLGQGPEFLTYFQNEAQLEKSRLLSDRFSAERPKGSFSTLEIQRTEQGDSAMYLCASSSADRVGNTIYFGEGSWLTVV.

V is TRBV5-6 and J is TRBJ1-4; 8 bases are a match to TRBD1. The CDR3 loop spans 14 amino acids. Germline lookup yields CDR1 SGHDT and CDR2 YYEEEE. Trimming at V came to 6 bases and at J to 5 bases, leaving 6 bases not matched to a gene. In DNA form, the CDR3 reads TGTGCCAGCAACGACAGGGGAGGAAATGAAAAACTGTTTTTT. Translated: CASNDRGGNEKLFF.

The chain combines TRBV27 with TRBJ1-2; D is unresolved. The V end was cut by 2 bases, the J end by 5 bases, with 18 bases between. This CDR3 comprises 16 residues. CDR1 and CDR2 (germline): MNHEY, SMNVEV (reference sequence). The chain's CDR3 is CASSLGAGRGEYGYTF. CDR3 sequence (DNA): TGTGCCAGCAGTTTAGGAGCGGGTCGGGGTGAGTATGGCTACACCTTC.

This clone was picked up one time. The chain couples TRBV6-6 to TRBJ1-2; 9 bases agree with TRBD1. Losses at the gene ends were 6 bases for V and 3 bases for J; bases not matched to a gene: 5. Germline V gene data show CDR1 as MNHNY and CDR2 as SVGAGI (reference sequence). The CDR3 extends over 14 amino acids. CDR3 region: CASRQGQGDYGYTF. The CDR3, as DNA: TGTGCCAGCAGGCAGGGACAGGGTGACTATGGCTACACCTTC.

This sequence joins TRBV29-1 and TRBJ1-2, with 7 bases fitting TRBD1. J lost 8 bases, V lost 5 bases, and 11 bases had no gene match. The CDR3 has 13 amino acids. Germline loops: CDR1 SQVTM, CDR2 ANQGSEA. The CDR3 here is CSVLTRGSSGYTF. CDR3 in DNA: TGCAGCGTTTTGACCAGGGGGTCGTCGGGCTACACCTTC.

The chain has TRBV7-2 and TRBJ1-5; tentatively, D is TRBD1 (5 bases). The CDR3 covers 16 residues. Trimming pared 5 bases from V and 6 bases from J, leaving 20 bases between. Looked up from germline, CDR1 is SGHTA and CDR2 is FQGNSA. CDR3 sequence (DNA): TGTGCCAGCAGCCTGCCGGAGGCAGGGAGGTTTCAGCCCCAGCATTTT. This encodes CASSLPEAGRFQPQHF.

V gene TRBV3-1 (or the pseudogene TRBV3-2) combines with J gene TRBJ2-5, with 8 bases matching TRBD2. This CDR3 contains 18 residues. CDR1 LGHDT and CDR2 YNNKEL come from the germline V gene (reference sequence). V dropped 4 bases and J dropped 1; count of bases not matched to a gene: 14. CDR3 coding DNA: TGTGCCAGCAGCCGCCTAAGGGTCCTAGCGGGCAGCCAAGAGACCCAGTACTTC. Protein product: CASSRLRVLAGSQETQYF.

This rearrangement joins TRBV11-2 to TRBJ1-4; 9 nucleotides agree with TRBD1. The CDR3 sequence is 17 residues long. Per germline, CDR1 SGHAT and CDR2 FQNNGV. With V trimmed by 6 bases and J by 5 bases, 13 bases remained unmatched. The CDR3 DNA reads TGTGCCAGCAGTTCATTCCCGGACAGGGGCTCAAATGAAAAACTGTTTTTT. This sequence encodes CASSSFPDRGSNEKLFF.

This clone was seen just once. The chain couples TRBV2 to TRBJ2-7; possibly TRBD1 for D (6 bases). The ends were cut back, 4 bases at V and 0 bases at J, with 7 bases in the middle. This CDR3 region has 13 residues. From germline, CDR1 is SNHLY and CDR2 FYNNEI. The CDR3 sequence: CASSGQVSYEQYF. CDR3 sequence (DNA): TGTGCCAGCAGTGGACAGGTCTCCTACGAGCAGTACTTC.

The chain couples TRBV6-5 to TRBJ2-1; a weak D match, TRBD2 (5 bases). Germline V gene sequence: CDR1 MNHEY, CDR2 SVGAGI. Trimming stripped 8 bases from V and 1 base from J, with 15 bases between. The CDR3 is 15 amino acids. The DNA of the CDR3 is TGTGCCAGCGTATGGGCGACGGGATCCTACAATGAGCAGTTCTTC. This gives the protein CASVWATGSYNEQFF.

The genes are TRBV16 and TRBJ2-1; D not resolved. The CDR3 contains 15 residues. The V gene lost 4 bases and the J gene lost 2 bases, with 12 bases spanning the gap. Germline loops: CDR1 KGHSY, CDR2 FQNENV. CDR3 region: CASSLLFPPYNEQFF. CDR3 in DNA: TGTGCCAGCAGCCTCCTATTCCCCCCCTACAATGAGCAGTTCTTC.